This T cell receptor (beta chain) was sequenced in a study of post-analysis software for immune sequencing data. Concerning this clonotype itself: The antigen is unknown.

Prepared libraries of TCR beta cDNA carried unique molecular identifiers. A single record per CDR3 protein comes from TCRdb applying MiXCR to the PCR reads. This sample has about 460,000 distinct CDR3 sequences; around 40% occur once, and the top ten carry about an eighth. The CDR3 totals 11 residues. V lost 1 base to trimming and J lost 4 bases, with 5 bases between them. Per the germline V gene, CDR1 is SQVTM and CDR2 is ANQGSEA. Broader study findings: Higher frequency in patients than in controls was seen for about five TRBV segments, with TRBV5-6, TRBV5-1 and TRBV20-1 among them. In multiple sclerosis, normalized Chao1 diversity was significantly below that of controls.

This TCR was sampled from a girl aged 10-17 years with multiple sclerosis. The rearrangement uses TRBV29-1 and TRBJ2-7; D might be TRBD2 (5 bases). Sequencing input: blood. The CDR3 sequence is CSVEGTYEQYF. The CDR3 coding sequence is TGCAGCGTTGAAGGGACTTACGAGCAGTACTTC.